The 21 T cell receptor beta chains reported below all come from one sample, sequenced in a study of beta chain features in type 1 diabetes. Expressed TCRB transcripts were sequenced because the entire RNA isolate underwent reverse transcription. Using immunoSEQ multiplex PCR, the repertoire was profiled, and TCRdb retains in-frame clones only, with some absent. The sample yields 620,000 or so clones, less than 20% seen once. Sequences were obtained from naive CD4+ T cells from blood. The receptors here all came from a man aged 18 to 30 in good health.

The chain joins TRBV19 to TRBJ1-2, with no clear D. Germline loops: CDR1 LNHDA, CDR2 SQIVND (reference sequence). The germline V and J ends were trimmed by 3 bases and 3 bases, with 8 bases remaining between them. This CDR3 has 13 residues. As DNA, the CDR3 is TGTGCCAGTAGTATCCCGCCTCACTATGGCTACACCTTC. It yields the protein CASSIPPHYGYTF.

This clone was seen only a few times. The chain recombines TRBV5-1 with TRBJ2-7; D is undetermined. The CDR3 sequence is 11 residues long. The ends were cut back, 6 bases at V and 2 bases at J, with 6 bases in the middle. Germline V gene lookup returns CDR1 SGHRS and CDR2 YFSETQ. The CDR3 protein is CASKLTYEQYF. CDR3 in DNA: TGCGCCAGCAAGTTAACCTACGAGCAGTACTTC.

The V and J genes are TRBV4-3 and TRBJ2-5, with a weak D call TRBD1 (6 bases). The CDR3 has 15 residues. V dropped 0 bases and J dropped 4 bases, with 12 bases sitting between them. The germline CDR1 and CDR2 sequences are LGHNA and YSLEER. CDR3 nucleotide sequence: TGCGCCAGCAGCCAAGAAGATACAGGGAGAGAGACCCAGTACTTC. Protein: CASSQEDTGRETQYF.

The V and J genes are TRBV7-9 and TRBJ2-7; TRBD2 matches at 13 bases. Losses at the gene ends were 3 bases for V and 6 bases for J; bases not matched to a gene: 8. The CDR3 has 16 residues. From germline, CDR1 is SEHNR and CDR2 FQNEAQ (reference sequence). CDR3 in DNA: TGTGCCAGCAGCTTCAACCCGGGACTAGCGGGAACCGAGCAGTACTTC. Protein sequence: CASSFNPGLAGTEQYF. Drawing the rest from reference TRBV7-9 and TRBJ2-7, the complete variable domain is DTGVSQNPRHKITKRGQNVTFRCDPISEHNRLYWYRQTLGQGPEFLTYFQNEAQLEKSRLLSDRFSAERPKGSFSTLEIQRTEQGDSAMYLCASSFNPGLAGTEQYFGPGTRLTVT.

This clone has a handful of counts. The chain recombines TRBV11-2 with TRBJ1-5, with D perhaps matching TRBD1 (6 bases). The CDR3 sequence is 15 residues long. Deletions cut 4 bases from V and 4 bases from J, with 14 bases between. Germline V gene data show CDR1 as SGHAT and CDR2 as FQNNGV. CDR3 region: CASSSIGTRNQPQHF. In DNA, the CDR3 is TGTGCCAGCAGCTCGATCGGGACACGAAATCAGCCCCAGCATTTT.

The chain employs TRBV27 and TRBJ2-2; no clear D gene. The CDR3 consists of 15 residues. In germline, CDR1 is MNHEY, CDR2 SMNVEV (reference sequence). V shed 7 bases and J shed 4 bases, with 16 bases lying between them. The CDR3 loop reads CASTKVFSGTGELFF. CDR3 DNA: TGTGCCAGCACCAAAGTCTTTTCGGGCACCGGGGAGCTGTTTTTT.

This clone was seen a handful of times. This chain links TRBV5-1 with TRBJ2-1; TRBD2 matches at 7 bases. This CDR3 spans 16 amino acids. Germline V lookup: CDR1 SGHRS, CDR2 YFSETQ. V dropped 4 bases and J dropped 5; count of bases not matched to a gene: 12. As DNA, the CDR3 is TGCGCCAGCAGCCAAACTCCCGGGACTAATAACAATGAGCAGTTCTTC. Its protein is CASSQTPGTNNNEQFF.

This clone was counted only a few times. The rearrangement uses TRBV6-5 and TRBJ2-5; no clear D. Germline V gives CDR1 MNHEY, CDR2 SVGAGI. This CDR3 has 12 residues. V lost 6 bases and J 2 bases, leaving 7 bases between the germline ends. This chain's CDR3 is CASRTPQETQYF. The CDR3 DNA sequence: TGTGCCAGCAGGACTCCACAAGAGACCCAGTACTTC.

The J gene is TRBJ1-2, the V gene TRBV7-2; the D gene is possibly TRBD1 (5 bases). The CDR3 is made up of 15 amino acids. CDR1 and CDR2 from the germline V gene are SGHTA and FQGNSA. Trimming took off 5 bases at V and 0 bases at J, with 13 bases between the two ends. CDR3 protein: CASSPRGVTNYGYTF. Written as DNA, the CDR3 is TGTGCCAGCAGCCCCCGGGGGGTGACTAACTATGGCTACACCTTC.

CDR3 nucleotides: TGTGCCAGCAGCGGAGGGACAAGTCAGTACTTC. The encoded protein is CASSGGTSQYF. The chain carries TRBV5-6 and TRBJ2-5; TRBD1 or TRBD2 may be the D gene (6 bases each). In germline, CDR1 is SGHDT, CDR2 YYEEEE. The CDR3 spans 11 residues. V was clipped by 4 bases and J by 11 bases, with 12 bases between them.

In this sample, this clone turned up a few times. The V gene is TRBV4-3, the J gene TRBJ1-1; possible D gene TRBD1, 5 bases. The CDR3 extends over 15 amino acids. The germline V and J ends were trimmed by 0 bases and 6 bases, with 14 bases remaining between them. Germline V CDR1 and CDR2: LGHNA, YSLEER. The CDR3 DNA is TGCGCCAGCAGCCAAGATACAGGTAGAGAATCTGAAGCTTTCTTT. Its protein product is CASSQDTGRESEAFF.

There are a few counts of this clone. This chain links TRBV7-3 with TRBJ1-1; TRBD1 is a possible D gene (6 bases). This CDR3 spans 15 amino acids. The V gene's germline CDR1 is SGHTA and CDR2 FQGTGA. With 2 bases removed from V and 5 bases from J, the gap between germline ends came to 15 bases. The CDR3 sequence is CASSLWGAYNTEAFF. CDR3 nucleotides: TGTGCCAGCAGCTTATGGGGGGCGTACAATACTGAAGCTTTCTTT.

CDR3 nucleotides: TGTGCCAGCAGTCAAAGGGGGCCATTTACTGAAGCTTTCTTT. Protein sequence: CASSQRGPFTEAFF. The chain has TRBV6-6 and TRBJ1-1; TRBD1 agrees at 7 bases. CDR3 length equals 14 residues. Germline V gene lookup returns CDR1 MNHNY and CDR2 SVGAGI (reference sequence). V gave up 5 bases and J gave up 5 bases; unmatched junction bases: 8.

Only a few counts were recorded for this clone. The J gene is TRBJ1-2, the V gene TRBV6-5; 7 nucleotides line up with TRBD1. The CDR3 sequence is 15 residues long. Germline values: CDR1 MNHEY, CDR2 SVGAGI. V shed 2 bases, J shed 2 bases, and the junction held 5 bases outside the gene matches. The CDR3 here is CASSYPLGGNYGYTF. The DNA for the CDR3 is TGTGCCAGCAGTTACCCCCTAGGGGGCAACTATGGCTACACCTTC.

The chain employs TRBV5-7 and TRBJ2-7; D gene unclear. TRBV5-7 falls under the ORF class, with uncertain function. The ends were cut back, 0 bases at V and 5 bases at J, with 9 bases in the middle. There are 13 residues in the CDR3. The CDR3 DNA follows: TGTGCCAGCAGCTTGGACCCCTCGCACGAGCAGTACTTC. Protein product: CASSLDPSHEQYF.

V usage is TRBV11-2 and J usage is TRBJ1-2, with D hard to call. The CDR3 extends over 12 amino acids. V shed 5 bases and J shed 4 bases, with 8 bases lying between them. Germline V lookup: CDR1 SGHAT, CDR2 FQNNGV. CDR3 DNA sequence: TGTGCCAGCAGCCTCCGGCCCTATGGCTACACCTTC. Protein: CASSLRPYGYTF.

This chain joins TRBV5-1 and TRBJ2-3; 10 positions match TRBD2. This CDR3 region has 15 residues. V gave up 5 bases and J gave up 7 bases; unmatched junction bases: 10. The germline V gene has CDR1 SGHRS and CDR2 YFSETQ. The CDR3 DNA follows: TGCGCCAGCAGACCCAGCGGGAGGGCCGGGAATACGCAGTATTTT. As protein: CASRPSGRAGNTQYF.

The rearrangement joins TRBV27 to TRBJ1-6, with D tentatively TRBD1 (5 bases). Between the trimmed V and J ends, which lost 7 bases and 5 bases, there was a span of 15 bases. This CDR3 has 15 residues. Germline CDR1 MNHEY, CDR2 SMNVEV (reference sequence). CDR3 coding DNA: TGTGCCAGCACCGGAGACGGCAGGGATAATTCACCCCTCCACTTT. Protein: CASTGDGRDNSPLHF.

This clone was counted once. The chain links TRBV5-1 to TRBJ2-3; 14 nucleotides line up with TRBD2. With V trimmed by 4 bases and J by 3 bases, 7 bases remained unmatched. This CDR3 comprises 17 residues. Germline CDR1 SGHRS, CDR2 YFSETQ. The CDR3 nucleotides are TGCGCCAGCAGCGGAGGGACTAGCGGGAGTTGGACAGATACGCAGTATTTT. As protein: CASSGGTSGSWTDTQYF.

J is TRBJ1-4 and V is TRBV7-8; D unclear. This CDR3 is built from 15 residues. With 1 base removed from V and 6 bases from J, the gap between germline ends came to 12 bases. The germline CDR1 and CDR2 sequences are SGHVS and FQNEAQ. Written as DNA, the CDR3 is TGTGCCAGCAGCTTAGATCGAATTGTAGATGAAAAACTGTTTTTT. This gives the protein CASSLDRIVDEKLFF.

This clone was seen more than once but under ten times. The rearrangement joins TRBV13 to TRBJ1-4; D is possibly TRBD1 (5 bases). This CDR3 has 18 amino acids. Germline V CDR1 and CDR2: PRHDT, FYEKMQ (reference sequence). V dropped 1 base and J dropped 5 bases, with 20 bases sitting between them. CDR3 coding DNA: TGTGCCAGCAGCTTAGCAGGGCGCGCTGGGTTAATGAATGAAAAACTGTTTTTT. Translated: CASSLAGRAGLMNEKLFF.